What follows describes a single T cell receptor beta chain. These data come from a study of blood T cell repertoires in COVID-19. The method was immunoSEQ multiplex PCR; TCRdb's version includes in-frame clones alone and lacks a portion of them. In the table there are roughly 150,000 clones, 80% to 85% of which are singletons. Germline CDR1 reads SGHTA; CDR2 reads FQGNSA. V shed 0 bases and J shed 2 bases, with 4 bases lying between them. CDR3 length: 13 amino acids. Sequenced input: peripheral blood. The chain couples TRBV7-2 to TRBJ2-5; D is ambiguous. The clonotype comes from a man between 65 and 85 years old with active or convalescent COVID-19. CDR3 DNA: TGTGCCAGCAGCTTAGCGGCTCAAGAGACCCAGTACTTC. Amino acids: CASSLAAQETQYF.